This TCR beta chain was identified in a study of identical twins. A word on this clonotype: Its antigen is unidentified.

In germline, CDR1 is LGHNA, CDR2 YNFKEQ. The CDR3 has 15 residues. V was trimmed by 1 base and J by 4 bases, leaving 11 bases between them. Findings of the study overall: Insertions ran lower in abundant cord blood beta clonotypes, though not in memory repertoires.

TCRdb independently ran MiXCR on the 5' RACE reads; one entry per CDR3 protein. Here the sample spans about 200,000 distinct CDR3 sequences, 6% to 9% being singletons. These records were also assigned to another study, of yellow fever vaccine responses in identical twins.

The source material was memory (CD45RO+) T cells sorted from blood. The source of this sequence is a woman younger than 35 in good health. The genes are TRBV4-2 and TRBJ2-4, with a tentative D call TRBD1 (6 bases). The CDR3 sequence is CASSQAQRGKNIQYF. As DNA, the CDR3 is TGTGCCAGCAGCCAAGCCCAAAGGGGGAAAAACATTCAGTACTTC.